A single sample gave rise to the 17 T cell receptor beta chains below, sequenced in a study of T cells after yellow fever vaccination. Each CDR3 protein gets one entry after TCRdb re-called the 5' RACE reads with MiXCR. Among some 350,000 distinct CDR3 sequences listed, 6.2% were seen once. Sequenced material: PBMCs, taken 5 days after the yellow fever booster vaccination. Source of these receptors: a young man who received the YFV17D yellow fever vaccine.

The chain links TRBV5-4 to TRBJ2-3; 15 bases agree with TRBD2. V trimming: 3 bases; J trimming: 5 bases; junction bases outside the gene matches: 4. CDR3 size: 16 residues. Germline V gene data show CDR1 as SGHNT and CDR2 as YYREEE (reference sequence). The CDR3 bases are TGTGCCAGCAGCTCCGGGACTAGCGGGAGGATAGATACGCAGTATTTT. It is translated as CASSSGTSGRIDTQYF.

The J gene is TRBJ2-2, the V gene TRBV20-1; the match to TRBD2 covers 14 bases. CDR1 and CDR2 from the germline V gene are DFQATT and SNEGSKA (reference sequence). The junction had 14 bases not matched to a gene; V was cut back by 4 bases and J by 7 bases. This CDR3 contains 18 residues. CDR3 protein: CSAIYLGGTSGRFGELFF. CDR3 nucleotides: TGCAGTGCTATCTACCTGGGGGGGACTAGCGGGAGATTCGGGGAGCTGTTTTTT.

This chain links TRBV6-1 with TRBJ1-2; 11 nucleotides align to TRBD1. This CDR3 contains 16 residues. Germline V gene sequence: CDR1 MNHNS, CDR2 SASEGT. The V segment lost 4 bases and the J segment 1 base; nucleotides outside the gene matches: 5. The CDR3, as DNA: TGTGCCAGCAGTGTTAGGACAGGGGGCTATAACTATGGCTACACCTTC. The encoded protein is CASSVRTGGYNYGYTF.

The rearrangement uses TRBV3-1 and TRBJ2-1, with 7 positions matching TRBD2. Germline CDR1 and CDR2: LGHDT and YNNKEL (reference sequence). V shed 10 bases and J 13 bases; nucleotides not matched to a gene: 22. The CDR3 loop spans 15 amino acids. CDR3 sequence reads: CATSQESGLERKQFF. In DNA, the CDR3 is TGTGCCACCTCCCAAGAATCCGGACTAGAACGGAAACAGTTCTTC.

This clonotype was seen a handful of times. The chain combines TRBV20-1 with TRBJ2-1, with 7 bases lining up with TRBD2. V was clipped by 5 bases and J by 5 bases; unmatched bases: 12. The CDR3 contains 15 residues. Germline values: CDR1 DFQATT, CDR2 SNEGSKA (reference sequence). The CDR3 reads CSALISGLSDNEQFF. The CDR3 DNA reads as TGCAGTGCTCTTATTAGCGGGTTGTCTGACAATGAGCAGTTCTTC.

This clonotype was detected a few times. This rearrangement joins TRBV19 to TRBJ2-4; perhaps TRBD1 as D (5 bases). The CDR3 is made up of 15 amino acids. Trimming took off 2 bases at V and 6 bases at J, with 14 bases between the two ends. Germline assignment: CDR1 LNHDA and CDR2 SQIVND (reference sequence). In nucleotides, the CDR3 is TGTGCCAGTAGTATACCTGGGGCTCGCGGAAACATTCAGTACTTC. It yields the protein CASSIPGARGNIQYF.

This clonotype appeared a single time. A much larger clone differs from this one at a single base, so this may be a read error. The chain combines TRBV7-2 with TRBJ2-3; 9 nucleotides match TRBD2. The CDR3 has 14 amino acids. The germline CDR1 and CDR2 sequences are SGHTA and FQGNSA. The CDR3 spells CASSSVAGADAQYF. CDR3 in DNA: TGTGCCAGCAGCTCAGTAGCGGGGGCAGATGCGCAGTATTTT.

This clonotype showed up many times. The rearrangement links TRBV10-2 to TRBJ1-1; no clear D. The CDR3 is 13 residues long. V shed 2 bases and J shed 5 bases, with 9 bases lying between them. CDR1 is WSHSY, CDR2 SAAADI, per germline. The DNA of the CDR3 is TGCGCCAGCAGTGAGGAGCGGAAGACTGAAGCTTTCTTT. It translates to CASSEERKTEAFF.

The V and J genes are TRBV6-2 or TRBV6-3 and TRBJ2-7; 11 bases are shared with TRBD2. The germline V gene has CDR1 MNHEY and CDR2 SVGEGT. This CDR3 region has 15 residues. V dropped 5 bases and J dropped 6; count of bases not matched to a gene: 9. The CDR3 DNA reads as TGTGCCAGCAGTCCTACTAGCGGGAGTTTGAGCGAGCAGTACTTC. It is translated as CASSPTSGSLSEQYF.

In this sample, this clonotype turned up a few times. The chain uses TRBV20-1 and TRBJ1-2; D is unclear. V was shortened by 5 bases and J by 7 bases, with 20 bases between the two germline ends. In germline, CDR1 is DFQATT, CDR2 SNEGSKA (reference sequence). This CDR3 has 14 amino acids. The CDR3 sequence: CSAEEVGYRGGYTF. CDR3 in DNA: TGCAGTGCTGAGGAGGTTGGGTATCGCGGTGGCTACACCTTC.

This clonotype has at least ten counts. The chain joins TRBV5-1 to TRBJ2-3; possible D gene TRBD1, 6 bases. V was clipped by 3 bases and J by 1 base, with 9 bases between them. In germline, CDR1 is SGHRS, CDR2 YFSETQ. The CDR3 is 14 amino acids. This CDR3 reads CASSWRTGTDTQYF. The CDR3 region has the DNA TGCGCCAGCAGCTGGAGGACAGGCACAGATACGCAGTATTTT.

The chain couples TRBV12-3 or TRBV12-4 to TRBJ1-1, with D maybe TRBD1 (6 bases). The CDR3 totals 15 residues. Deletions cut 6 bases from V and 1 base from J, with 15 bases between. CDR3 in amino acids: CASRSTGPKNTEAFF. CDR3 nucleotide sequence: TGTGCCAGCAGAAGTACAGGGCCTAAGAACACTGAAGCTTTCTTT.

The sample holds a few counts of this clonotype. This rearrangement joins TRBV19 to TRBJ1-1, with D hard to call. V was clipped by 4 bases and J by 0 bases, with 12 bases between them. Germline-derived CDR1 and CDR2 are LNHDA and SQIVND (reference sequence). CDR3 length: 15 amino acids. The CDR3 DNA sequence: TGTGCCAGTAGTACGACGAGGAGCATGAACACTGAAGCTTTCTTT. As protein: CASSTTRSMNTEAFF.

The chain uses TRBV30 and TRBJ1-2; the D gene is possibly TRBD1 (5 bases). The CDR3 totals 15 residues. CDR1 and CDR2 (germline): GTSNPN, SVGIG (reference sequence). Trimming pared 3 bases from V and 3 bases from J, leaving 17 bases between. The CDR3 spells CAWRQVGRGDYGYTF. The CDR3, as DNA: TGTGCCTGGAGACAGGTGGGACGGGGGGACTATGGCTACACCTTC. Variable domain in full (rest from reference TRBV30 and TRBJ1-2): SQTIHQWPATLVQPVGSPLSLECTVEGTSNPNLYWYRQAAGRGLQLLFYSVGIGQISSEVPQNLSASRPQDRQFILSSKKLLLSDSGFYLCAWRQVGRGDYGYTFGSGTRLTVV.

About this clonotype: This clone may be a read error of a much larger clone one base away. As the CDR3 is not closed by the conserved phenylalanine or tryptophan, this likely results from a read error. In DNA form, the CDR3 reads TGTGCCAGCAGCTCAACGGGACAGGGCCAGCCCCAGCATTTA. Amino acids: CASSSTGQGQPQHL. The chain carries TRBV7-1 and TRBJ1-5; TRBD1 matches 9 bases. Being an ORF, TRBV7-1 has a function that is uncertain. J was trimmed by 7 bases and V by 2 bases; bases with no gene match: 3. The CDR3 has 14 amino acids.

The rearrangement joins TRBV7-6 to TRBJ1-4; D is perhaps TRBD1 (6 bases). The CDR3 covers 13 residues. V was shortened by 8 bases and J by 8 bases, with 15 bases between the two germline ends. Germline CDR1 is SGHVS and CDR2 is FNYEAQ. The CDR3 DNA sequence: TGTGCCAGCCGGGGGGCCCTCAACGAAAAACTGTTTTTT. This sequence encodes CASRGALNEKLFF. Full variable domain (outside the CDR3, taken from reference TRBV7-6 and TRBJ1-4): GAGVSQSPRYKVTKRGQDVALRCDPISGHVSLYWYRQALGQGPEFLTYFNYEAQQDKSGLPNDRFSAERPEGSISTLTIQRTEQRDSAMYRCASRGALNEKLFFGSGTQLSVL.

The sample holds many counts of this clonotype. The rearrangement joins TRBV11-2 to TRBJ2-3; perhaps D is TRBD1 or TRBD2 (6 bases each). Germline assignment: CDR1 SGHAT and CDR2 FQNNGV. V was clipped by 5 bases and J by 4 bases, with 16 bases between them. This CDR3 has 15 residues. CDR3 sequence (DNA): TGTGCCAGCAGCCACGGAGGGGGTTTGGCAGATACGCAGTATTTT. This translates into CASSHGGGLADTQYF. The full variable domain, completed using reference TRBV11-2 and TRBJ2-3, is EAGVAQSPRYKIIEKRQSVAFWCNPISGHATLYWYQQILGQGPKLLIQFQNNGVVDDSQLPKDRFSAERLKGVDSTLKIQPAKLEDSAVYLCASSHGGGLADTQYFGPGTRLTVL.